This passage covers 9 T cell receptor beta chains from one sample sequenced in a study of blood T cell repertoires in COVID-19. Libraries were prepared by immunoSEQ multiplex PCR; TCRdb keeps only in-frame clonotypes and omits some of them. Altogether about 160,000 clones are present, 79% being singletons, with the ten largest covering around 8.1%. The material sequenced was peripheral blood. These receptors were collected from a woman in her sixties or seventies with COVID-19, enrolled during active disease.

The V and J genes are TRBV20-1 and TRBJ1-1; 7 nucleotides match TRBD1. Germline CDR1 DFQATT, CDR2 SNEGSKA (reference sequence). The CDR3 has 15 residues. The V gene end was trimmed by 3 bases and the J gene end by 2 bases; junction bases not matched to a gene: 9. CDR3 loop: CSASFNGQANTEAFF. CDR3 DNA: TGCAGTGCTAGTTTCAACGGACAGGCCAACACTGAAGCTTTCTTT.

The rearrangement uses TRBV7-9 and TRBJ1-2; the D is unclear. The CDR3 sequence is 13 residues long. Germline loops: CDR1 SEHNR, CDR2 FQNEAQ (reference sequence). V was pared by 2 bases and J by 6 bases, with 10 bases between. CDR3 DNA sequence: TGTGCCAGCAGCTTATTTGGAGAGGATGGCTACACCTTC. Protein: CASSLFGEDGYTF. The variable domain in full, completed from reference TRBV7-9 and TRBJ1-2, reads DTGVSQNPRHKITKRGQNVTFRCDPISEHNRLYWYRQTLGQGPEFLTYFQNEAQLEKSRLLSDRFSAERPKGSFSTLEIQRTEQGDSAMYLCASSLFGEDGYTFGSGTRLTVV.

The V call is TRBV7-8, the J call TRBJ1-3; TRBD1 might be the D (5 bases). V shed 2 bases and J shed 0 bases, with 11 bases lying between them. Germline-derived CDR1 and CDR2 are SGHVS and FQNEAQ. The CDR3 is 16 amino acids. Written as DNA, the CDR3 is TGTGCCAGCAGCTTAAGGGGCAGGTTCTCTGGAAACACCATATATTTT. Protein: CASSLRGRFSGNTIYF.

CDR3 protein: CASSLLPPQGDYGYTF. DNA of the CDR3: TGTGCCAGCAGCCTCTTACCCCCACAGGGGGACTATGGCTACACCTTC. This chain joins TRBV28 and TRBJ1-2; 8 positions agree with TRBD1. Germline lookup yields CDR1 MDHEN and CDR2 SYDVKM. The V and J ends lost 6 bases and 3 bases, in that order; junction bases with no gene match: 12. The CDR3 loop spans 16 amino acids.

The chain uses TRBV12-3 or TRBV12-4 and TRBJ1-4; D is unclear. Trimming took off 6 bases at V and 5 bases at J, with 7 bases between the two ends. CDR3 size: 12 residues. As DNA, the CDR3 is TGTGCCAGCAGCCTCCCGAATGAAAAACTGTTTTTT. This gives the protein CASSLPNEKLFF.

This clone was detected only once. The genes are TRBV5-6 and TRBJ2-2; 8 nucleotides align to TRBD1. Germline values: CDR1 SGHDT, CDR2 YYEEEE. This CDR3 comprises 12 residues. The J segment lost 13 bases and the V segment lost 2 bases, leaving 4 bases of the junction unmatched. The CDR3 reads CASSFRGPGLFF. The CDR3 region has the DNA TGTGCCAGCAGCTTCAGGGGGCCAGGGCTGTTTTTT.

The chain has TRBV7-9 and TRBJ1-5; tentatively, D is TRBD1 (5 bases). Germline V lookup: CDR1 SEHNR, CDR2 FQNEAQ (reference sequence). The CDR3 is 15 residues long. The ends were cut back, 4 bases at V and 3 bases at J, with 13 bases in the middle. CDR3 DNA sequence: TGTGCCAGCAGCTCCTGGGAGGGGCCCAATCAGCCCCAGCATTTT. Translated: CASSSWEGPNQPQHF.

The V call is TRBV5-1, the J call TRBJ1-3, with no clear D. The CDR3 consists of 14 residues. V lost 2 bases to trimming and J lost 0 bases, with 6 bases between them. From germline, CDR1 is SGHRS and CDR2 YFSETQ. The CDR3 protein is CASSFQDSGNTIYF. The CDR3 DNA reads TGCGCCAGCAGCTTCCAGGACTCTGGAAACACCATATATTTT.

The rearrangement uses TRBV19 and TRBJ1-2; D may be TRBD1 (5 bases). The germline gives CDR1 LNHDA, CDR2 SQIVND (reference sequence). Trimming left V 5 bases short and J 7 bases short, with 14 bases between. The CDR3 has 13 residues. The CDR3: CASSSLGAGGYTF. The CDR3 DNA reads TGTGCCAGTAGTTCTCTAGGGGCCGGTGGCTACACCTTC.